The clone carrying this TCR beta chain was seen a single time. cDNA came from roughly 0.53 to 1 ug RNA primed by random hexamers. TCRdb fed the immunoSEQ multiplex PCR reads into MiXCR, producing one record per CDR3 protein. Found here are roughly 86,000 distinct CDR3 sequences, 95% to 97% of them singletons; the top ten hold 0.62%. The data stem from a study of CD8 T cells in Susac syndrome. In germline, CDR1 is MDHEN, CDR2 SYDVKM. The CDR3 totals 12 residues. V was pared by 2 bases and J by 0 bases, with 2 bases between. The genes are TRBV28 and TRBJ2-7, with no clear D. The specimen sequenced was CD8+ T cells from PBMCs. This clonotype was obtained from a human donor with Susac syndrome. CDR3 nucleotides: TGTGCCAGCAGTTTAGCCTCCTACGAGCAGTACTTC. This translates into CASSLASYEQYF.